The 27 T cell receptor beta chains reported below all come from one sample, sequenced in a study of T cell responses to AZD1222 COVID-19 vaccine (dated by TCRdb to about 2021). Library preparation employed the immunoSEQ multiplex PCR assay. Entries here come from immuneACCESS through TCRdb and include only in-frame sequences with V and J called. Some clones fail to appear in such tables; in the studies checked, an unresolved V gene covers under half of the shortfall, and the cause of the remainder is unknown. For this sample the table gives 200,000 to 300,000 clones, of which more than 80% were detected only once. The ten largest clonotypes hold 0.55% of the sample. The time point label of this sample denotes: baseline before first vaccination. Source: peripheral blood, taken on day 0 of AZD1222 vaccination. All receptors come from an adult in good health.

The chain carries TRBV11-2 and TRBJ1-1, with D hard to call. Germline V gene lookup returns CDR1 SGHAT and CDR2 FQNNGV. V was shortened by 3 bases and J by 0 bases, with 8 bases between the two germline ends. The CDR3 covers 14 residues. CDR3 amino acids: CASSFALLNTEAFF. CDR3 sequence (DNA): TGTGCCAGCAGCTTTGCACTCTTGAACACTGAAGCTTTCTTT.

The rearrangement links TRBV9 to TRBJ1-1; perhaps TRBD1 as D (5 bases). The germline CDR1 and CDR2 sequences are SGDLS and YYNGEE. Trimming took 0 bases from V and 4 from J, leaving 16 bases between them. The CDR3 loop spans 16 amino acids. The CDR3 nucleotides read TGTGCCAGCAGCGTAGATCCCCATTTTGGGGCCACTGAAGCTTTCTTT. Its protein is CASSVDPHFGATEAFF. Using reference TRBV9 and TRBJ1-1 for the parts outside the CDR3, the full variable domain is DSGVTQTPKHLITATGQRVTLRCSPRSGDLSVYWYQQSLDQGLQFLIQYYNGEERAKGNILERFSAQQFPDLHSELNLSSLELGDSALYFCASSVDPHFGATEAFFGQGTRLTVV.

J is TRBJ2-5 and V is TRBV2; no firm D call. The V gene lost 6 bases and the J gene lost 7 bases, with 9 bases spanning the gap. The CDR3 is 11 residues long. From germline, CDR1 is SNHLY and CDR2 FYNNEI. This CDR3 reads CASRSALTQYF. As DNA, the CDR3 is TGTGCCAGCAGGTCGGCCTTGACCCAGTACTTC.

The DNA of the CDR3 is TGTGCCAGCAGTTACCAAAAGACAGTTATAAACTCTGGGGCCAACGTCCTGACTTTC. Protein product: CASSYQKTVINSGANVLTF. V gene TRBV6-2 or TRBV6-3 combines with J gene TRBJ2-6; TRBD1 is a possible D gene (5 bases). The CDR3 spans 19 residues. V dropped 2 bases and J dropped 0 bases, with 17 bases sitting between them. Per germline, CDR1 MNHEY and CDR2 SVGEGT.

The gene calls are TRBV11-1 and TRBJ2-2; TRBD1 is a possible D gene (6 bases). In germline, CDR1 is SGHAT, CDR2 FQDESV (reference sequence). With 3 bases removed from V and 2 bases from J, the gap between germline ends came to 13 bases. This CDR3 is 16 amino acids long. The CDR3 protein is CASSFPQGKNTGELFF. CDR3 DNA sequence: TGTGCCAGCAGCTTTCCACAGGGTAAAAACACCGGGGAGCTGTTTTTT. Looking up the rest from reference TRBV11-1 and TRBJ2-2 gives the full variable domain: EAEVAQSPRYKITEKSQAVAFWCDPISGHATLYWYRQILGQGPELLVQFQDESVVDDSQLPKDRFSAERLKGVDSTLKIQPAELGDSAMYLCASSFPQGKNTGELFFGEGSRLTVL.

The J gene is TRBJ2-3, the V gene TRBV4-3; D perhaps matches TRBD1 (5 bases). Per germline, CDR1 LGHNA and CDR2 YSLEER. Trimming removed 1 base at V and 1 base at J, with 9 bases between. The CDR3 extends over 15 amino acids. CDR3 sequence (DNA): TGCGCCAGCAGCCAAGGACAGCCCCGCACAGATACGCAGTATTTT. Translation: CASSQGQPRTDTQYF.

The V gene is TRBV7-9, the J gene TRBJ2-1, with 11 nucleotides matching TRBD1. This CDR3 region has 15 residues. J gave up 3 bases and V 11 bases, and 9 bases lay outside the gene matches. Germline loops: CDR1 SEHNR, CDR2 FQNEAQ (reference sequence). The CDR3 here is CASHLGTGGYNEQFF. The CDR3 DNA reads TGTGCCTCCCACCTAGGGACAGGGGGCTACAATGAGCAGTTCTTC.

This clone was seen a single time. The rearrangement joins TRBV20-1 to TRBJ1-6; D remains unclear. Germline CDR1 and CDR2: DFQATT and SNEGSKA (reference sequence). Trimming took off 3 bases at V and 10 bases at J, with 16 bases between the two ends. The CDR3 has 14 residues. This chain's CDR3 is CSASIEGLKSPLHF. CDR3 nucleotide sequence: TGCAGTGCTAGTATCGAGGGATTGAAGTCACCCCTCCACTTT.

On this clone itself: This same CDR3 is encoded by further DNA sequences in the sample. J is TRBJ1-2 and V is TRBV28; TRBD1 matches at 11 bases. J lost 8 bases, V lost 3 bases, and 2 bases had no gene match. Germline V gene data show CDR1 as MDHEN and CDR2 as SYDVKM. The CDR3 has 13 amino acids. CDR3 in amino acids: CASSLGQGGGYTF. As DNA, the CDR3 is TGTGCCAGCAGTTTGGGACAGGGGGGAGGCTACACCTTC.

The chain combines TRBV5-1 with TRBJ2-2; D ambiguous. V lost 7 bases and J 8 bases, leaving 18 bases between the germline ends. This CDR3 comprises 14 residues. Germline V gene lookup returns CDR1 SGHRS and CDR2 YFSETQ. The CDR3 loop reads CASSYDVEMGELFF. The CDR3 nucleotides are TGCGCCAGCTCCTACGACGTGGAGATGGGGGAGCTGTTTTTT.

V and J are TRBV11-2 and TRBJ1-1, with D possibly TRBD1 on 6 matching bases. CDR1 and CDR2 (germline): SGHAT, FQNNGV. V was cut by 8 bases and J by 1 base, with 20 bases left in between. The CDR3 runs 16 residues. CDR3 sequence: CASGFLRGERNTEAFF. DNA for the CDR3: TGTGCCAGCGGATTTTTAAGGGGGGAAAGGAACACTGAAGCTTTCTTT.

The chain couples TRBV7-2 to TRBJ2-1; either TRBD1 or TRBD2 may supply D (5 bases each). Per the germline V gene, CDR1 is SGHTA and CDR2 is FQGNSA. The CDR3 is 13 amino acids. Trimming pared 5 bases from V and 6 bases from J, leaving 11 bases between. The CDR3 region is CASSLGTSNEQFF. The CDR3 bases are TGTGCCAGCAGCCTGGGGACCAGCAATGAGCAGTTCTTC.

This clone appeared once. V usage is TRBV5-6 and J usage is TRBJ2-7; TRBD1 agrees at 8 bases. The CDR3 is 13 residues long. CDR1 SGHDT and CDR2 YYEEEE come from the germline V gene. V lost 6 bases, J lost 0 bases, and 2 bases stayed unmatched. The CDR3 bases are TGTGCCAGCACCAGGGGGCCCTCCTACGAGCAGTACTTC. It codes for CASTRGPSYEQYF. The variable domain in full, with the rest retrieved from reference TRBV5-6 and TRBJ2-7, is DAGVTQSPTHLIKTRGQQVTLRCSPKSGHDTVSWYQQALGQGPQFIFQYYEEEERQRGNFPDRFSGHQFPNYSSELNVNALLLGDSALYLCASTRGPSYEQYFGPGTRLTVT.

The chain is built from TRBV5-4 and TRBJ2-1; 8 nucleotides line up with TRBD1. Germline CDR1 reads SGHNT; CDR2 reads YYREEE (reference sequence). The J segment lost 3 bases and the V segment lost 4 bases, leaving 6 bases of the junction unmatched. The CDR3 is made up of 15 amino acids. CDR3 in DNA: TGTGCCAGCAGCATAGACAGGGGCCTCTACAATGAGCAGTTCTTC. Amino acids: CASSIDRGLYNEQFF.

The sample holds one count of this clone. J is TRBJ2-1 and V is TRBV5-1, with 13 bases that match TRBD2. The length of the CDR3 is 15 residues. Germline V gene sequence: CDR1 SGHRS, CDR2 YFSETQ. Trimming at V came to 7 bases and at J to 6 bases, leaving 7 bases not matched to a gene. The CDR3 bases are TGCGCCAGCGGCCAACTAGCGGGAGGGGTCAATGAGCAGTTCTTC. Encoded protein: CASGQLAGGVNEQFF.

This rearrangement joins TRBV27 to TRBJ2-1; D unresolved. The CDR3 totals 14 residues. Germline V CDR1 and CDR2: MNHEY, SMNVEV (reference sequence). V dropped 5 bases and J dropped 0 bases, with 8 bases sitting between them. CDR3 in amino acids: CASSRVSSYNEQFF. The CDR3 coding sequence is TGTGCCAGCAGTCGGGTAAGCTCCTACAATGAGCAGTTCTTC.

This chain connects TRBV2 to TRBJ1-2, with 8 bases lining up with TRBD1. Per the germline V gene, CDR1 is SNHLY and CDR2 is FYNNEI. CDR3 length: 12 amino acids. Losses at the gene ends were 5 bases for V and 8 bases for J; bases not matched to a gene: 4. The CDR3 reads CASSTQGAGYTF. DNA for the CDR3: TGTGCCAGCAGTACCCAGGGGGCCGGCTACACCTTC.

The chain employs TRBV7-9 and TRBJ2-6; D may correspond to TRBD1 or TRBD2 (5 bases each). The CDR3 is made up of 19 amino acids. The V end was cut by 0 bases, the J end by 0 bases, with 15 bases between. Per germline, CDR1 SEHNR and CDR2 FQNEAQ (reference sequence). CDR3 DNA sequence: TGTGCCAGCAGCTTAGCGGAGGCAGGGACCTTCTCTGGGGCCAACGTCCTGACTTTC. It codes for CASSLAEAGTFSGANVLTF.

The chain couples TRBV10-3 to TRBJ1-1; D is uncertain. The CDR3 sequence is 12 residues long. Germline loops: CDR1 ENHRY, CDR2 SYGVKD. V lost 3 bases to trimming and J lost 0 bases, with 2 bases between them. As DNA, the CDR3 is TGTGCCATCAGTGATGTGAACACTGAAGCTTTCTTT. Its protein is CAISDVNTEAFF.

This clone occurred a few times. The chain uses TRBV28 and TRBJ1-4; possible D gene TRBD1, 6 bases. Germline V gene sequence: CDR1 MDHEN, CDR2 SYDVKM. This CDR3 has 14 residues. The V gene lost 5 bases and the J gene lost 8 bases, with 15 bases spanning the gap. CDR3 nucleotide sequence: TGTGCCAGCAGTACCGGGACAATGGGGGAAAAACTGTTTTTT. It specifies CASSTGTMGEKLFF.

The chain links TRBV27 to TRBJ2-2; TRBD1 agrees at 9 bases. Germline V gene data show CDR1 as MNHEY and CDR2 as SMNVEV (reference sequence). The CDR3 loop spans 16 amino acids. V was pared by 6 bases and J by 6 bases, with 11 bases of the junction left unmatched. The CDR3 DNA follows: TGTGCCAGCAGCCCCCCGGGACAGGGCACATCCGGGGAGCTGTTTTTT. This gives the protein CASSPPGQGTSGELFF.

The chain employs TRBV5-6 and TRBJ1-6; D is undetermined. The germline gives CDR1 SGHDT, CDR2 YYEEEE. The CDR3 contains 16 residues. V was shortened by 0 bases and J by 7 bases, with 14 bases between the two germline ends. The CDR3 sequence: CASSLGTLLGNSPLHF. CDR3 sequence (DNA): TGTGCCAGCAGCTTGGGGACTCTCCTGGGGAATTCACCCCTCCACTTT.

The chain combines TRBV19 with TRBJ2-1; D is ambiguous. This CDR3 contains 13 residues. In germline, CDR1 is LNHDA, CDR2 SQIVND (reference sequence). Trimming shortened V by 5 bases and J by 7 bases, and 12 bases separated the two germline ends. In DNA, the CDR3 is TGTGCCAGTAGTTACAGTATTGGAAATGAGCAGTTCTTC. Translating gives CASSYSIGNEQFF.

This sequence joins TRBV28 and TRBJ1-1; possibly TRBD1 for D (5 bases). The ends were cut back, 3 bases at V and 3 bases at J, with 23 bases in the middle. The CDR3 length is 18 residues. From germline, CDR1 is MDHEN and CDR2 SYDVKM. CDR3 DNA: TGTGCCAGCAGTTTTAGGGCCGGGACTTTTAGAGGGTACACTGAAGCTTTCTTT. Its translation is CASSFRAGTFRGYTEAFF. The whole variable domain, remainder taken from reference TRBV28 and TRBJ1-1, is DVKVTQSSRYLVKRTGEKVFLECVQDMDHENMFWYRQDPGLGLRLIYFSYDVKMKEKGDIPEGYSVSREKKERFSLILESASTNQTSMYLCASSFRAGTFRGYTEAFFGQGTRLTVV.

This sequence joins TRBV25-1 and TRBJ2-7; TRBD2 agrees at 8 bases. The ends lost 2 bases at V and 7 bases at J; junction bases unmatched: 10. This CDR3 is built from 15 residues. The germline V gene encodes CDR1 MGHDK and CDR2 SYGVNS. CDR3 in amino acids: CASSEPASGSGEQYF. CDR3 coding DNA: TGTGCCAGCAGTGAACCCGCCAGCGGGAGTGGGGAGCAGTACTTC.

The chain combines TRBV6-5 with TRBJ1-1; D remains ambiguous. The germline V and J ends were trimmed by 2 bases and 1 base, with 5 bases remaining between them. The length of the CDR3 is 13 residues. Per the germline V gene, CDR1 is MNHEY and CDR2 is SVGAGI. The CDR3 is CASSYPRNTEAFF. CDR3 DNA: TGTGCCAGCAGTTACCCGCGGAACACTGAAGCTTTCTTT.

This chain connects TRBV11-3 to TRBJ2-5; perhaps D is TRBD1 or TRBD2 (5 bases each). This CDR3 comprises 15 residues. V was trimmed by 1 base and J by 4 bases, leaving 13 bases between them. From germline, CDR1 is SGHNT and CDR2 YENEEA. The CDR3 region is CASSLGGTASETQYF. CDR3 sequence (DNA): TGTGCCAGCAGCTTAGGAGGGACGGCCTCAGAGACCCAGTACTTC.